These T cell receptor delta chains were read from a single sample in a study of Vδ1+ human thymocytes. TCRdb reprocessed the multiplex PCR reads using CATT. The table shows about 27,000 delta-chain clones, with 6.5% to 8% occurring only once. What was sequenced was Vdelta1+ gamma-delta thymocytes from the thymus. The receptors shown here come from a girl under three years old who had congenital heart surgery. CDR3s include the opening cysteine and the closing phenylalanine or tryptophan. A D gene is named only where the DNA matches it firmly. Rows give clone size only sometimes, using once, few, many, or a class for an expanded clone.

v_gene	abundance	d_gene	j_gene	CDR3aa	CDR3nt
TRDV1	.	.	TRDJ1	CALGDPGISLGIGDTDKLIF	TGTGCTCTTGGGGACCCCGGAATCTCACTGGGTATCGGGGACACCGATAAACTCATCTTT
TRDV1	few	TRDD3	TRDJ1	CALGELGDTFSYTDKLIF	TGTGCTCTTGGGGAACTTGGGGATACCTTTTCTTACACCGATAAACTCATCTTT
TRDV1	.	TRDD2	TRDJ1	CALGERLEFLPLLAYTDKLIF	TGTGCTCTTGGGGAACGATTAGAGTTCCTACCTCTACTGGCGTACACCGATAAACTCATCTTT
TRDV1	few	TRDD3	TRDJ1	CALGEQLIPVTGGCQLIF	TGTGCTCTTGGGGAACAATTGATTCCTGTAACTGGGGGATGTCAACTCATCTTT
TRDV1	.	.	TRDJ1	CALGELGIIPNTDKLIF	TGTGCTCTTGGGGAACTAGGAATAATCCCGAACACCGATAAACTCATCTTT
TRDV1	.	.	TRDJ1	CALGENLLREYSVALFSDKPIF	TGTGCTCTTGGGGAAAATCTGCTGAGAGAGTATTCCGTCGCCCTGTTTTCCGATAAACCCATCTTT
TRDV1	.	.	TRDJ1	CALYPYPYTDKLIF	TGTGCTCTTTATCCCTACCCGTACACCGATAAACTCATCTTT
TRDV1	.	TRDD3	TRDJ1	CALGEPRWGIRGVNKLIF	TGTGCTCTTGGGGAACCCCGCTGGGGGATACGAGGCGTCAATAAACTCATCTTT
TRDV1	.	.	TRDJ1	CALGEQYKLIF	TGTGCTCTTGGGGAACAATATAAACTCATCTTT
TRDV1	.	TRDD3	TRDJ1	CALGELGYGPIWGIQGTDKLIF	TGTGCTCTTGGGGAACTTGGCTATGGTCCTATCTGGGGGATACAGGGTACCGATAAACTCATCTTT
TRDV1	.	TRDD3	TRDJ1	CALGEWKYVLIVLGDTQGSDKLIF	TGTGCTCTTGGGGAATGGAAATACGTCCTAATTGTACTGGGGGATACGCAAGGATCCGATAAACTCATCTTT
TRDV1	few	TRDD3	TRDJ1	CALGGFLLGDTRTTDKLIF	TGTGCTCTTGGGGGTTTCCTACTGGGGGATACCAGGACTACCGATAAACTCATCTTT
TRDV1	few	TRDD3	TRDJ1	CALGEDGYLRPGDSYTDKLIF	TGTGCTCTTGGGGAAGACGGTTATTTGCGACCGGGGGATTCGTACACCGATAAACTCATCTTT
TRDV1	.	TRDD3	TRDJ1	CALGELWGSFPPRDRTGGYRGSSTDKLIF	TGTGCTCTTGGGGAACTGTGGGGCTCCTTCCCCCCAAGAGATCGTACTGGGGGATACCGTGGTTCCAGCACCGATAAACTCATCTTT
TRDV1	.	TRDD3	TRDJ1	CALGLGLPRLGIHVFFTDKLIF	TGTGCTCTTGGGCTGGGCCTTCCAAGACTGGGGATACACGTGTTCTTCACCGATAAACTCATCTTT
TRDV1	.	TRDD3	TRDJ1	CALGDLPTLGDSWGDELIF	TGTGCTCTTGGGGACCTTCCTACACTGGGGGATAGTTGGGGCGATGAACTCATCTTT
TRDV1	.	TRDD2	TRDJ1	CALGGLPGLTGPDKLIF	TGTGCTCTTGGGGGCCTTCCTGGCTTAACGGGCCCCGATAAACTCATCTTT
TRDV1	.	TRDD3	TRDJ1	CALGVSSGGHPYTDKLIF	TGTGCTCTTGGGGTTTCCTCTGGGGGCCACCCGTACACCGATAAACTCATCTTT